This note documents a single T cell receptor beta chain sequence. This sample was taken from a study of technical replicates of blood from a few donors. Generated by immunoSEQ multiplex PCR, the TCRdb table keeps only in-frame clones and is missing some. The table has 65,000 to 80,000 clones, about 92% seen once; the top ten hold around 0.4%. Germline V lookup: CDR1 MNHEY, CDR2 SVGAGI. The CDR3 length is 15 residues. The trim removed 0 bases at V and 5 bases at J, leaving 4 bases unmatched. The V gene is TRBV6-5, the J gene TRBJ2-1; 7 bases map to TRBD2. This TCR was sampled from a human donor in good health. The sequenced material came from T cells isolated from PBMCs. CDR3 residues: CASSYSRLANNEQFF. As DNA, the CDR3 is TGTGCCAGCAGTTACTCCCGACTAGCCAACAATGAGCAGTTCTTC.